This TCR beta chain was retrieved from a study of blood T cell repertoires in COVID-19 (TCRdb year 2020). Broadly, across the study: Collaborator samples came from the United States, Italy and Spain and covered acute and convalescent phases of COVID-19. Where available, HLA class I and class II types were taken from metadata supplied by the sample provider and were not determined by assay-based typing. The material from the prospective study consisted of cDNA or gDNA derived from T cells, B-cell-depleted T cells, or PBMCs. The dataset comprised deeply sampled blood TCRbeta repertoires from subjects exposed to, actively infected with, or recovered from COVID-19. A de-identified subject ID, COVID-19 status, age in years and sex were almost always included in the sample metadata. Samples were obtained from the ongoing ImmuneRACE study (first 160 participants) and from approximately 1,200 subjects provided by 6 global collaborators. The repertoires were made available in a free public database intended to serve as a resource for research on the immune response to SARS-CoV-2.

Via the germline V gene (reference sequence), CDR1 is LGHDT and CDR2 YNNKEL. Trimming at the junction amounts to 2 bases on V and 10 bases on J, and the germline ends lie 6 bases apart. Including cysteine and phenylalanine, the CDR3 has 10 amino acids. Just the 30-base CDR3 DNA is kept, in frame starting at base 1. General findings and caveats noted by the study authors: The amount of clinical and demographic metadata varied by source and participant and was provided uncurated.

TCRbeta CDR3 regions were amplified from genomic DNA by means of the immunoSEQ Assay, a bias-controlled multiplex PCR. The original methods were these. The number of nucleated cells in each sample was estimated by amplification of reference gene primers within the assay. To quantify the absolute abundance of each unique TCRbeta CDR3 rearrangement, sequence reads were collapsed and filtered. For each sample, productive Simpson clonality was calculated as the square root of Simpson's diversity index across productive rearrangements. TCRdb took this table from immuneACCESS and kept in-frame rearrangements with V and J called. Such tables lack part of the clones; where checked against another copy, unresolved V genes explain under half of the gap, and the rest is unexplained. That table furnishes V, J and clone size, whereas the DNA furnished D and trimming. This sample has some 160,000 clones in its table, and roughly 90% of those were observed once. The top ten clonotypes cover about 4.9% of the sample.

In Seattle, one collaborating source enrolled patients while the infection was active and tracked those patients longitudinally over the course of disease. Each collaborating institution followed its own protocols to collect whole blood in K2EDTA tubes. For TCRbeta analysis, collaborator samples were shipped as frozen whole blood, as isolated PBMCs, or as DNA extracted from either sample type. Comments on this clone: No antigen is known for it. Base qualities are not recorded, but no much larger clone differs from it by a single base.

The specimen sequenced was peripheral blood. Recombination connected TRBV3-1 (or the pseudogene TRBV3-2) to TRBJ2-7; confidence is insufficient to name the D gene. This clonotype originated in a man between 18 and 29 years old with COVID-19, enrolled during active disease. The CDR3: CASSQSGQYF. The DNA sequence is given as TGTGCCAGCAGCCAATCCGGTCAGTACTTC.